This T cell receptor beta chain was recorded in a study of Siglec-9 on CD8 T cells in melanoma (dated by TCRdb to between 2018 and 2021). With regard to the full study: In this study, researchers looked at how Siglec-9 is expressed on CD8+ T cells and what Siglec-9 does to regulate T cells within the melanoma tumor microenvironment.

Paper-wide results and their limitations: Siglec-9 was reported to mark and regulate an effector memory CD8+ T-cell subset that appeared to accumulate within melanoma tumors.

The protocol used for the library was the immunoSEQ multiplex PCR assay. TCRdb took over this immuneACCESS table, retaining in-frame rearrangements with V and J assigned. Such tables are incomplete; in checked studies, under half of the missing clones stem from an unresolved V gene, and the remainder is unexplained. Present in this sample are about 30,000 clones, less than 85% of which were seen just once. Of the sample, approximately 6% is held by the ten largest clones. CDR3 length: 13 amino acids, cysteine to phenylalanine. The entry retains the CDR3 DNA only, 39 bases that are in frame from base 1. Here V drops 8 bases and J drops 0 bases, and the junction holds 4 bases not matched to any gene. The germline V gene supplies CDR1 MDHEN and CDR2 SYDVKM. Comments on this clone: Its antigen specificity is not known. One base away there is no much larger clone; base qualities are not given.

This sequence uses TRBV28 and TRBJ2-7, and TRBD1 aligns with 7 junction nucleotides. The material sequenced was Siglec-9- CD8+ T cells sorted from blood. What the cell subset or site label conveys for this sample: CD8 T cells lacking Siglec-9. This clonotype was sampled from a human donor in good health. The nucleotide sequence reads TGTGCCAGCTCCCGGGACAGCTCCTACGAGCAGTACTTC. Its coded protein is CASSRDSSYEQYF.